This is a list of T cell receptor beta chains from one sample in a study of cytomegalovirus exposure and HLA in healthy donors. Assay: immunoSEQ multiplex PCR; the TCRdb copy retains only in-frame clones and omits some. The sample gives about 160,000 clones, roughly 70% of which show up once; approximately 3% is in the top ten. What was sequenced was PBMCs. The origin of the receptors is a woman aged 30 to 39 in good health and CMV-seronegative. Each CDR3 is given with its conserved first and last residue. A D gene is named only where the DNA matches it firmly. Clone size is stated in some rows and not others, as once, few, many or a class when expanded.

TRBV18	TRBD1	-	TRBJ1-5	CASSPPETGPDQPQHF	TGTGCCAGCTCACCCCCCGAGACAGGGCCGGATCAGCCCCAGCATTTT
TRBV30	TRBD1	-	TRBJ2-1	CAWSTGVGYNEQFF	TGTGCCTGGAGTACAGGGGTAGGCTACAATGAGCAGTTCTTC
TRBV7-9	-	-	TRBJ1-1	CASSFFLGQMGTEAFF	TGTGCCAGCAGCTTTTTCCTGGGACAAATGGGAACTGAAGCTTTCTTT
TRBV19	-	few	TRBJ1-5	CASSSQGNQPQHF	TGTGCCAGTAGTTCACAGGGAAATCAGCCCCAGCATTTT
TRBV19	-	-	TRBJ2-1	CASSISNEQFF	TGTGCCAGTAGTATATCAAATGAGCAGTTCTTC
TRBV7-9	-	-	TRBJ2-7	CASSFREPEQYF	TGTGCCAGCAGCTTCAGGGAACCCGAGCAGTACTTC
TRBV28	TRBD1	once	TRBJ1-5	CASRYQGQKVQPQHF	TGTGCCAGCAGATACCAGGGACAGAAGGTACAGCCCCAGCATTTT
TRBV2	TRBD2	-	TRBJ2-7	CASSQSAGLAVYEQYF	TGTGCCAGCAGCCAGTCCGCGGGACTAGCGGTCTACGAGCAGTACTTC
TRBV7-2	-	-	TRBJ2-5	CASSFRAAPQGGAQYF	TGTGCCAGCAGCTTTAGGGCGGCCCCCCAGGGCGGGGCCCAGTACTTC
TRBV4-2	-	-	TRBJ2-6	CASSQDSIGANVLTF	TGTGCCAGCAGCCAAGATTCAATTGGGGCCAACGTCCTGACTTTC
TRBV4-2	TRBD1	once	TRBJ2-2	CASSQRQGVGTGELFF	TGTGCCAGCAGCCAAAGACAGGGGGTCGGGACCGGGGAGCTGTTTTTT
TRBV28	TRBD1	-	TRBJ1-2	CASSLSGTVDYGYTF	TGTGCCAGCAGTTTATCTGGGACAGTGGACTATGGCTACACCTTC